This TCR beta chain was recovered during a study of T-cell memory formation after mild COVID-19. Germline loops: CDR1 SQVTM, CDR2 ANQGSEA. V was cut by 0 bases and J by 2 bases, with 12 bases left in between. The CDR3 totals 15 residues. TCRdb re-called the 5' RACE reads with MiXCR, one entry per CDR3 protein. The repertoire holds hundreds of thousands of distinct CDR3 sequences, with roughly a quarter as singletons. V and J are TRBV29-1 and TRBJ2-3, with D maybe TRBD1 (5 bases). The source material was PBMCs or a T cell subset sorted from them (not recorded which). The clonotype was recovered from an adult woman who had mild COVID-19 (a few samples of this study predate the infection). Cell type and time point are not known. The CDR3 nucleotides read TGCAGCGTTGAAGACTTGCAGGGCACCACAGATACGCAGTATTTT. This encodes CSVEDLQGTTDTQYF.